The 5 T cell receptor beta chains listed next were all sequenced from one sample in a study of T cells in Graves' hyperthyroidism and ophthalmopathy. What was amplified from RNA transcripts were TCR beta CDR3 regions. Carried out on the TCR CDR3, a first-round RT-PCR used the HTBI primer set. TCRdb called the multiplex PCR reads again in MiXCR, with one record for every CDR3 protein. The repertoire holds 300,000 to 400,000 distinct CDR3 sequences, with 14% as singletons. Sample: blood. The source of these receptors is a woman aged 60-75 years with Graves' hyperthyroidism.

This clonotype was detected many times. The chain carries TRBV6-2 or TRBV6-3 and TRBJ1-2; a weak D match, TRBD1 (5 bases). Deletions cut 2 bases from V and 0 bases from J, with 10 bases between. Per germline, CDR1 MNHEY and CDR2 SVGEGT. CDR3 length: 15 amino acids. The CDR3 reads CASSYRGPANYGYTF. The CDR3 DNA follows: TGTGCCAGCAGTTACCGGGGACCAGCTAACTATGGCTACACCTTC.

This clonotype was observed at least ten times. The V gene is TRBV7-6, the J gene TRBJ2-7; 7 bases are shared with TRBD2. The CDR3 spans 15 residues. From germline, CDR1 is SGHVS and CDR2 FNYEAQ. V gave up 2 bases and J gave up 0 bases; unmatched junction bases: 4. CDR3 bases: TGTGCCAGCAGCTTACCTAGCGGCTTCTCCTACGAGCAGTACTTC. Protein: CASSLPSGFSYEQYF.

The J gene is TRBJ2-1, the V gene TRBV4-1; maybe TRBD1 (6 bases). CDR3 length: 15 amino acids. CDR1 is MGHRA, CDR2 YSYEKL, per germline. V dropped 0 bases and J dropped 6 bases, with 12 bases sitting between them. The CDR3 reads CASSQDPPRGNEQFF. CDR3 DNA: TGCGCCAGCAGCCAAGATCCCCCCAGGGGCAATGAGCAGTTCTTC.

This clonotype was detected many times. The gene calls are TRBV11-2 and TRBJ2-5; weak D call: TRBD2 (6 bases). This CDR3 has 13 residues. V gave up 5 bases and J gave up 5 bases, with 12 bases separating them. Germline V gene lookup returns CDR1 SGHAT and CDR2 FQNNGV. CDR3 sequence reads: CASSPGAGETQYF. As DNA, the CDR3 is TGTGCCAGCAGCCCCGGCGCGGGGGAGACCCAGTACTTC.

This clonotype was recorded at least ten times. The rearrangement links TRBV18 to TRBJ1-2; no firm D call. The CDR3 consists of 14 residues. The V end was cut by 5 bases, the J end by 0 bases, with 10 bases between. Germline CDR1 KGHSH, CDR2 LQKENI. CDR3 protein: CASSYRSANYGYTF. In nucleotides, the CDR3 is TGTGCCAGCTCATACAGATCAGCTAACTATGGCTACACCTTC.